The present entry profiles one T cell receptor beta chain with its context. This CDR3 spans 15 amino acids. V dropped 6 bases and J dropped 6; count of bases not matched to a gene: 10. Germline-derived CDR1 and CDR2 are SGHRS and YFSETQ. These data belong to a study of blood T cell repertoires in COVID-19. Study-level background: From T cells, B-cell-depleted T cells, or PBMCs came the material, which was cDNA or gDNA.

Repertoires were generated with immunoSEQ multiplex PCR, while TCRdb's copy carries only in-frame clones and drops some. This sample yields approximately 290,000 clones, of which about nine tenths are seen a single time; roughly 2% belongs to the top ten. The receptor was isolated from a young man with active or convalescent COVID-19. The sequencing sample was made of peripheral blood. The chain joins TRBV5-1 to TRBJ2-3; 10 nucleotides match TRBD1. The CDR3 sequence: CASNQGTGVRDTQYF. CDR3 nucleotides: TGCGCCAGCAATCAGGGGACAGGGGTACGGGATACGCAGTATTTT.